This TCR beta chain came from a study of early T cells in non-severe SARS-CoV-2 infection. TCRdb reprocessed the 5' RACE reads via MiXCR and lists one record per CDR3 protein. The data show 65,000 to 85,000 distinct CDR3 sequences, with more than 8% seen just once and around 15% held by the top ten. The table lists this clonotype with many counts. The sequence was obtained from an adult who was a healthcare worker with PCR-confirmed SARS-CoV-2 infection or an uninfected control (not recorded which). The sample in question was whole blood, obtained at baseline.

The CDR3 protein is CSVTDRAYYEQYF. The CDR3 DNA reads TGCAGCGTTACGGACAGGGCCTACTACGAGCAGTACTTC. The chain employs TRBV29-1 and TRBJ2-7; 8 nucleotides agree with TRBD1. After removal of 5 bases from V and 3 bases from J, the junction contained 6 bases not matched to a gene. Germline loops: CDR1 SQVTM, CDR2 ANQGSEA. The CDR3 covers 13 residues.